This paragraph reports one T cell receptor (beta chain). The data were obtained in a study of blood T cell repertoires in COVID-19. The wider study: PBMCs, B-cell-depleted T cells, or T cells provided the cDNA or gDNA that made up the material.

Measured with immunoSEQ multiplex PCR; TCRdb has only the in-frame clones, and not every one. The profile covers 200,000 to 250,000 clones, with approximately 90% appearing a single time and about 2.6% taken by the ten largest. For recovered donors of Cohort 3, there were two negative PCRs, clearance, or symptom resolution. The specimen was PBMCs or T cells enriched from blood (not recorded which). The clonotype comes from a young woman who had recovered from COVID-19.

In DNA form, the CDR3 reads TGTGCCAGCTCACTCCAACCCCCCGACAGGGCACCTTGGGATGGCTACACCTTC. Translation: CASSLQPPDRAPWDGYTF. The rearrangement uses TRBV18 and TRBJ1-2, with TRBD1 identical over 7 bases. J gave up 6 bases and V 4 bases, and 20 bases lay outside the gene matches. There are 18 residues in the CDR3. Germline V gene data show CDR1 as KGHSH and CDR2 as LQKENI.